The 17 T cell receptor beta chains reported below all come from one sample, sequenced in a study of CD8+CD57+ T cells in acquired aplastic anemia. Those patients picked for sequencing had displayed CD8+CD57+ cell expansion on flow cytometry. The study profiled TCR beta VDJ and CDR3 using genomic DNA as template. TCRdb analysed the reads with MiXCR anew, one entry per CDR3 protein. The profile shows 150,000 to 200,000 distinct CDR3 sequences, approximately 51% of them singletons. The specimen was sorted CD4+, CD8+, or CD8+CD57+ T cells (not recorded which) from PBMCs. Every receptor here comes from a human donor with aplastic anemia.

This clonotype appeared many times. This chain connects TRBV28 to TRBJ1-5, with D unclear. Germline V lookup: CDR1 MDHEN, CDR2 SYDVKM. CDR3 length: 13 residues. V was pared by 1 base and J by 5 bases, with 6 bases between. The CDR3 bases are TGTGCCAGCAGTTTATTGGGCCATCAGCCCCAGCATTTT. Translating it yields CASSLLGHQPQHF.

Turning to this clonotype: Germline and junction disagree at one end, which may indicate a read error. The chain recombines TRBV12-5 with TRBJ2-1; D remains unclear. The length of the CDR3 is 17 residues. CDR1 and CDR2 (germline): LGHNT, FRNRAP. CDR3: CASGSPRMSPYYNEQFF. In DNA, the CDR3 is TGTGCTAGTGGTTCGCCTCGGATGAGTCCCTACTACAATGAGCAGTTCTTT.

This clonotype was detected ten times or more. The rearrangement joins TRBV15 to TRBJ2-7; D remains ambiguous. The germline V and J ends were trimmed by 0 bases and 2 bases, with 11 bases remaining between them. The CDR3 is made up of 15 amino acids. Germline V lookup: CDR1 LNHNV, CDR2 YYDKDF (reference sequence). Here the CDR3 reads CATSRDFTPTYEQYF. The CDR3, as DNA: TGTGCCACCAGCAGAGATTTTACGCCAACCTACGAGCAGTACTTC.

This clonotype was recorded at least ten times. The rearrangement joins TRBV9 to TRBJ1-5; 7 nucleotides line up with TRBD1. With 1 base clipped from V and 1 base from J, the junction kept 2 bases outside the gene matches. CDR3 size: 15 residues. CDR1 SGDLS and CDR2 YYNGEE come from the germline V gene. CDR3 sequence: CASSVSGGSNQPQHF. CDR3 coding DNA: TGTGCCAGCAGCGTATCAGGGGGGAGCAATCAGCCCCAGCATTTT.

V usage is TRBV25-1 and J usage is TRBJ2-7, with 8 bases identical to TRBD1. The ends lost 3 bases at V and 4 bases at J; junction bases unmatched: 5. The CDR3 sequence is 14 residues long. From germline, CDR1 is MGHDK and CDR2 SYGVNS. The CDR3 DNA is TGTGCCAGCAGTGACAGGGGACAGGAGTACGAGCAGTACTTC. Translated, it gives CASSDRGQEYEQYF.

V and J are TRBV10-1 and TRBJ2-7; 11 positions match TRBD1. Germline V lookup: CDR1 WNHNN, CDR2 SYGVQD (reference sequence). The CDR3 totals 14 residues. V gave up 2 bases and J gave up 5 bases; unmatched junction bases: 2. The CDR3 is CASSEAGQGDEQYF. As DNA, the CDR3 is TGCGCCAGCAGTGAGGCGGGACAGGGGGACGAGCAGTACTTC.

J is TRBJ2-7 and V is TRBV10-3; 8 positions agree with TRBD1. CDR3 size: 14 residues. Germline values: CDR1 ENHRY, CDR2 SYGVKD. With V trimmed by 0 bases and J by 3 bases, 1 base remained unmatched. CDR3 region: CAISESGTGYEQYF. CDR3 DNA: TGTGCCATCAGTGAGTCCGGGACAGGCTACGAGCAGTACTTC.

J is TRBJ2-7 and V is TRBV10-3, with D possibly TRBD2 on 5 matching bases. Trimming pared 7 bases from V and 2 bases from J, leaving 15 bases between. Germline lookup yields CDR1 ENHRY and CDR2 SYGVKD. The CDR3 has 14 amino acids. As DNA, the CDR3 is TGTGCCATCAAGATGTCGGGAAGCGCCTACGAGCAGTACTTC. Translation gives CAIKMSGSAYEQYF.

The DNA of the CDR3 is TGTGCCAGTAGTGTAGTAGCGGGAGCGACTGGTGAGCAGTTCTTC. As protein: CASSVVAGATGEQFF. The V gene is TRBV19, the J gene TRBJ2-1; 9 nucleotides line up with TRBD2. The V gene's germline CDR1 is LNHDA and CDR2 SQIVND (reference sequence). The CDR3 has 15 amino acids. The junction had 11 bases not matched to a gene; V was cut back by 5 bases and J by 9 bases.

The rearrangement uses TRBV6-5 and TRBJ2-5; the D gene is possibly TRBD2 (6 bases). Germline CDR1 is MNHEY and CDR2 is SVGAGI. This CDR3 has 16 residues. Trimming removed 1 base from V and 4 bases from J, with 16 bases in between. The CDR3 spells CASSYFGPRGGETQYF. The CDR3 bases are TGTGCCAGCAGTTACTTTGGACCCCGGGGAGGAGAGACCCAGTACTTC.

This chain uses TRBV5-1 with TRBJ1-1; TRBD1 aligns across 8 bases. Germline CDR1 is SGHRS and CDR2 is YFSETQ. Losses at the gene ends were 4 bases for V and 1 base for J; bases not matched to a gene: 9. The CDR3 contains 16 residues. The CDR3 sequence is CASSPAAGTGNTEAFF. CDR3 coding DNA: TGCGCCAGCAGCCCCGCGGCCGGGACAGGGAACACTGAAGCTTTCTTT.

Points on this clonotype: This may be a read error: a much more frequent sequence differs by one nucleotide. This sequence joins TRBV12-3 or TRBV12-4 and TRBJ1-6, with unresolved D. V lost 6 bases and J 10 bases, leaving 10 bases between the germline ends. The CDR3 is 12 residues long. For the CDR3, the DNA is TGTGCCAGCAGCCAAGGAGGATCACCCCTCCACTTT. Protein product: CASSQGGSPLHF.

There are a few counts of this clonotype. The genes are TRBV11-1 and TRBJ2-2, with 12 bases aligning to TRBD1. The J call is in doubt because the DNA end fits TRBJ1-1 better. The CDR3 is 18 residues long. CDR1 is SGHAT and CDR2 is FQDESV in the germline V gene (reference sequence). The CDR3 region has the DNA TGTGCCAGCAGCCCGAGGGGACAGGGGGCGTCGGCGGTCACTGAAGCTTTCTTT. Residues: CASSPRGQGASAVTEAFF.

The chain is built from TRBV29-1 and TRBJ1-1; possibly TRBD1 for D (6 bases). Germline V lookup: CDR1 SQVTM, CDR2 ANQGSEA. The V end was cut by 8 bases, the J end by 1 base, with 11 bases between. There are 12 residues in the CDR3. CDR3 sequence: CSFGTQNTEAFF. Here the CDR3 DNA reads TGCAGCTTTGGGACACAGAACACTGAAGCTTTCTTT.

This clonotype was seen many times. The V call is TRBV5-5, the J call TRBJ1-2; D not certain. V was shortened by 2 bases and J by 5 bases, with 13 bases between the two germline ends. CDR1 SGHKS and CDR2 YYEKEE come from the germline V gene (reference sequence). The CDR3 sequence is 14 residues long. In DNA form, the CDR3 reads TGTGCCAGCAGCTTCCCCGGCGGGAGGTATGGCTACACCTTC. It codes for CASSFPGGRYGYTF.

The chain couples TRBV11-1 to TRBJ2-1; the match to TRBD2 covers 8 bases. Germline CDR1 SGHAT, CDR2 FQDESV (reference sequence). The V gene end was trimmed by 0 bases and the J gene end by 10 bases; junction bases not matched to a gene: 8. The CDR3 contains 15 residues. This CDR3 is CASSLARGGAGEQFF. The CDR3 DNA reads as TGTGCCAGCAGCTTAGCCCGGGGGGGAGCCGGGGAGCAGTTCTTC.

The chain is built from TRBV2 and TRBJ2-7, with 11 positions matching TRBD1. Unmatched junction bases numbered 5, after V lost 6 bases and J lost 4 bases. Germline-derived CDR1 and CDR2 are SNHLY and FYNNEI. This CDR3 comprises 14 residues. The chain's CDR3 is CASRPGQGAYEQYF. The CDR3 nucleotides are TGTGCCAGCAGACCCGGACAGGGGGCGTACGAGCAGTACTTC.